This T cell receptor beta chain was sequenced during a study of T-cell memory formation after mild COVID-19. Overall study: TCR clusters showed largely donor specificity. General study points: Contracting clones localized mainly to CM and EM when CD4+ and mainly to EMRA when CD8+. Cross-reactive memory appears to have joined, as suggested by some responding clones showing up in pre-infection memory.

A remark on this clonotype: No antigen is known for it.

The authors produced TCR alpha and TCR beta cDNA libraries with sample barcodes and UMIs by 5'RACE using constant-segment primers. TCRdb recomputed calls from the 5' RACE reads with MiXCR, one row per CDR3 protein. The data show 470,000 or so distinct CDR3 sequences, around 25% seen once. V dropped 4 bases and J dropped 2; count of bases not matched to a gene: 9. Germline V gives CDR1 SQVTM, CDR2 ANQGSEA. CDR3 size: 15 residues. V is TRBV29-1 and J is TRBJ2-3; 7 bases fit TRBD2. This receptor was taken from an adult woman who had mild COVID-19 (a few samples of this study predate the infection). Cell type and time point are not known. The specimen sequenced was PBMCs or a T cell subset sorted from them (not recorded which). CDR3 sequence (DNA): TGCAGCGTTGGGCGGGGTAGCGGGTTCACAGATACGCAGTATTTT. Its translation is CSVGRGSGFTDTQYF.